This TCR beta chain was identified in a study of identical twins (dated by TCRdb to about 2016). Broadly, across the study: The study deep-sequenced TCR alpha and beta repertoires from monozygotic twins, unrelated adults of various ages and cord blood to test whether fetal clonotypes persist. Replicate twin experiments were performed at different times using different library preparation protocols to rule out contamination. The investigation overall reported the following: Invariant T cells such as MAIT and iNKT could partly confound zero-insertion analyses, though diverse VJ usage argued against this for most clonotypes. Because the same donors could not be followed over many years, the conclusions relied on cross-sectional statistical analysis. Abundant cord blood beta clonotypes carried fewer insertions; young adult naive repertoires showed a weaker similar trend, while memory repertoires showed none. Recombination models systematically underestimated out-of-frame TCR alpha sharing in monozygotic twins but agreed with sharing between unrelated individuals. In beta out-of-frame sequences, excess twin sharing was weaker, because having fewer shared sequences lowered the signal-to-noise ratio. Compared with coincidental sharing between unrelated individuals, out-of-frame TCR alpha sequences shared between twins had an excess of sequences with low generation probability.

In regard to this clonotype: Its cognate antigen has yet to be identified. No base quality values were provided; no much bigger clone lies one nucleotide off.

To prepare the library, 5' RACE was applied. The run used an Illumina HiSeq 2000. A universal primer binding site was added through template switching, and the final cDNA carried a unique molecular identifier so that TCR cDNA molecules could be counted accurately. Specific primers in the conserved constant-segment region were used to synthesize first-strand cDNA for the TCR alpha and beta chains. To control for contamination, every cDNA library was double barcoded, receiving both a SMART-Mk sample barcode and Illumina barcodes. TruSeq adapter sequences, together with Illumina sample barcodes, were added in two successive PCR steps. TCR alpha and beta cDNA libraries were sequenced on the Illumina HiSeq platform with custom primers. The paper's processing steps were these. MiGEC processed the raw reads to extract unique molecular identifiers, while MiXCR was used to determine the CDR3 positions. Recombination models were inferred per individual with the repgenHMM and IGoR tools using an EM algorithm. Shared clonotypes were analyzed with the tcR package in R, and sharing was normalized by the product of cloneset sizes. Out-of-frame nonproductive sequences were analyzed to study raw recombination free of thymic and clonal selection effects. The public reads were run again by TCRdb, first through fastp at Q25 and then through MiXCR, and only productive beta chains were kept. Rows are combined by CDR3 protein, so each entry shows the most common genes and DNA. The V and J calls come from TCRdb's annotation, not from the publication. For this sample the table gives 450,000 to 600,000 distinct CDR3 sequences, of which approximately 20% were detected only once. Jointly, the top ten make up approximately 0.5% of the sample.

Only healthy Caucasian donors were included. Three pairs of female monozygotic twins, all aged roughly 18 to 29 years, were included in the twin cohort. Positive isolation kits from Invitrogen were used to isolate CD4+ and CD8+ T cell populations. Unmatched junction bases come to 14, with V trimmed by 0 bases and J by 4 bases. The CDR3 goes from the cysteine to the phenylalanine over 19 residues. CDR3 DNA is the only sequence kept; it has 57 bases, read in frame from the first base. The germline V gene provides CDR1 SGHAT and CDR2 FQNNGV. These data were also reused for a study on yellow fever vaccine responses in identical twins. From that second study: According to the authors, in identical twins the way T cells responded to vaccination appeared partly convergent and partly personalized. In identical twins, the study followed T cell clones that responded to the vaccine with precision.

The chain couples TRBV11-2 to TRBJ2-1, with 8 bases matching TRBD1. Sequencing was performed on CD4+ T cells sorted from blood. The receptor's source is a woman between 18 and 29 years old in good health. The DNA reads TGTGCCAGCAGCTTAGATCAGGGGGCCGGGGCGGGGAGGTACAATGAGCAGTTCTTC. It translates to CASSLDQGAGAGRYNEQFF.